The present entry profiles one TCR beta chain with its context. The antigen remains undetermined. Researchers attached unique molecular identifiers to individual cDNA molecules. TCRdb itself ran the 5' RACE reads through MiXCR, one entry per CDR3 protein. The sample records tens of thousands of distinct CDR3 sequences, under 13% being singletons. These data originate in a study of early T cells in non-severe SARS-CoV-2 infection. Broader study findings: CD4 and private specificities were missed by VDJdb matching, which favored anti-spike CD8 responses.

Per germline, CDR1 SEHNR and CDR2 FQNEAQ (reference sequence). The CDR3 covers 15 residues. Trimming shortened V by 0 bases and J by 11 bases, and 14 bases separated the two germline ends. The sample was whole blood. The chain uses TRBV7-9 and TRBJ1-6, with no clear D. This TCR came from an adult who was a healthcare worker with PCR-confirmed SARS-CoV-2 infection or an uninfected control (not recorded which). CDR3 DNA sequence: TGTGCCAGCAGCTTAGCCGGGAGGGAGGGAACACCCCTCCACTTT. It codes for CASSLAGREGTPLHF.